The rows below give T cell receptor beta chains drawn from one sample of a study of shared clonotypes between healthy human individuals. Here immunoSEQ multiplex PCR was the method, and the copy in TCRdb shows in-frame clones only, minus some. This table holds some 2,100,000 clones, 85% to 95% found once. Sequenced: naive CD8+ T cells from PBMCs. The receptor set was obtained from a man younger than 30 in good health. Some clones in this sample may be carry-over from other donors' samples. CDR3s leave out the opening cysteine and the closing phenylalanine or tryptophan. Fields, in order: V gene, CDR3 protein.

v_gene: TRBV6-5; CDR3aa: ASYPSGMPYNEQF
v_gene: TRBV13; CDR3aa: ASSTLEGAMIHEQY
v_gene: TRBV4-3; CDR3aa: ASSQDRGGPYNEKLF
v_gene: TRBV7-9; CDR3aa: ASSLAVSNEQF
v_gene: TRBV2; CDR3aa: ASRNPGTGDTEAF
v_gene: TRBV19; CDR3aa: ASSTGTGGEQY
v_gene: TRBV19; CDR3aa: ASSSLTAGDEQY
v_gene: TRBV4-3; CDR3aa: ASSQDGTGGQPQH
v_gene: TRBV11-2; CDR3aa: ASSLQGSSYNEQF
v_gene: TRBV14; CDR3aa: ASSQVSVGGGRETQY
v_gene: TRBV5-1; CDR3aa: ASSWGSGTQEQF
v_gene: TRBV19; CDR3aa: ASSPTPGREDYEQY
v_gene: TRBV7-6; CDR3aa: ASSLESPGREETQY
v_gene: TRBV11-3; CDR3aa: ASSLRGHYEQF
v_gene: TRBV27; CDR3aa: ASSLVTGAREQY
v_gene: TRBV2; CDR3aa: ASSMDRALPYGYT
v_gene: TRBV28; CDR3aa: ASSSGNEQY
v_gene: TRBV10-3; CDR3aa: AIRRTGRSGANVLT